One TCR beta chain is described in this entry. Its target is unknown. Germline and junction disagree at one end, which may indicate a read error. In TCRdb, the 5' RACE reads were re-called with MiXCR into one record per CDR3 protein. Of hundreds of thousands of distinct CDR3 sequences in the sample, about 15% were seen once. The data were taken from a study of T-cell memory formation after mild COVID-19. Whole-study context: Clustering of TCRs was largely donor specific.

Study-level findings and limits: There was no confirmation that second-wave clones peaking on day 37 were SARS-CoV-2 specific.

Germline V gives CDR1 SGHRS, CDR2 YFSETQ. The CDR3 covers 17 residues. The V and J genes are TRBV5-1 and TRBJ1-1; tentative D call: TRBD1 (5 bases). This clonotype was sampled from a young man who had mild COVID-19 (a few samples of this study predate the infection). Cell type and time point are not known. The sequenced material came from PBMCs or a T cell subset sorted from them (not recorded which). The CDR3 coding sequence is TGCGCCATCAGCTTGGGGGACGTGTGGCCAGGTAACACTGAAGCTTTCTTT. This gives the protein CAISLGDVWPGNTEAFF. Full variable domain (outside the CDR3, taken from reference TRBV5-1 and TRBJ1-1): KAGVTQTPRYLIKTRGQQVTLSCSPISGHRSVSWYQQTPGQGLQFLFEYFSETQRNKGNFPGRFSGRQFSNSRSEMNVSTLELGDSALYLCAISLGDVWPGNTEAFFGQGTRLTVV.